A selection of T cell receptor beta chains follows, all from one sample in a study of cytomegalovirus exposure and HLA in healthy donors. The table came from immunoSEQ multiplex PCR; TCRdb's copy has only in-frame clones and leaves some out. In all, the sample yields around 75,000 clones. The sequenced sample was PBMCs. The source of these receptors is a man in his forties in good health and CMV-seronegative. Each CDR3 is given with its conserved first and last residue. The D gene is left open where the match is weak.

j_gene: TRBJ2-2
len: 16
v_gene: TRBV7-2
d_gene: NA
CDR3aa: CASRPRGEWNTGELFF
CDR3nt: TGTGCCAGCAGACCCCGGGGAGAATGGAACACCGGGGAGCTGTTTTTT

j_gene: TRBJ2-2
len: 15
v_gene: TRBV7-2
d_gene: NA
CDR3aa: CASSLGGGNTGELFF
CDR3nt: TGTGCCAGCAGCTTAGGAGGCGGGAACACCGGGGAGCTGTTTTTT

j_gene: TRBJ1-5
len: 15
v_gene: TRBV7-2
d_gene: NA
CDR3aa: CASSPVLQGQQPQHF
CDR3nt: TGTGCCAGCAGCCCCGTTCTACAGGGACAACAGCCCCAGCATTTT

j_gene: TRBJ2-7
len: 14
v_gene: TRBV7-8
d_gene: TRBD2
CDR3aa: CASSQRGDSYEQYF
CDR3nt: TGTGCCAGCAGCCAACGGGGGGATTCCTACGAGCAGTACTTC

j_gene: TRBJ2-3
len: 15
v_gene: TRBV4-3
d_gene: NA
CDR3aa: CASSQDLTGSDTQYF
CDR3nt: TGCGCCAGCAGCCAAGATCTTACGGGGTCAGATACGCAGTATTTT

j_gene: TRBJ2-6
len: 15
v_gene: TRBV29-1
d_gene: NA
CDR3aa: CSVEGAGAGANVLTF
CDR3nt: TGCAGCGTTGAAGGGGCAGGGGCCGGGGCCAACGTCCTGACTTTC

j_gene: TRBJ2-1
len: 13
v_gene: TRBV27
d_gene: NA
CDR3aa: CASSSSEVGEQFF
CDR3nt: TGTGCCAGCAGTTCTAGCGAAGTAGGTGAGCAGTTCTTC

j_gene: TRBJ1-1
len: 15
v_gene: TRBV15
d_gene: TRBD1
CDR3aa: CATSREGTENTEAFF
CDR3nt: TGTGCCACCAGCAGAGAGGGGACAGAGAACACTGAAGCTTTCTTT

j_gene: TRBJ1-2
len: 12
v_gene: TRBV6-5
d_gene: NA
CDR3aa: CASSRQDYGYTF
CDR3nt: TGTGCCAGCAGCAGACAAGACTATGGCTACACCTTC

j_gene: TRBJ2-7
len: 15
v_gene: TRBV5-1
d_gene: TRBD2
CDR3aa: CASSLQAGAAYEQYF
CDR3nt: TGCGCCAGCAGCTTGCAAGCGGGAGCAGCCTACGAGCAGTACTTC

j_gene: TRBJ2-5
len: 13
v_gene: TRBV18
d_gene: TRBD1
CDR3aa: CASSPDRAETQYF
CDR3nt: TGTGCCAGCTCTCCGGACAGGGCAGAGACCCAGTACTTC

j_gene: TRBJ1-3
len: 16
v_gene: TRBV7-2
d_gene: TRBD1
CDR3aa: CASSRPTGASGNTIYF
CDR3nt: TGTGCCAGCAGCCGGCCTACAGGGGCCTCTGGAAACACCATATATTTT

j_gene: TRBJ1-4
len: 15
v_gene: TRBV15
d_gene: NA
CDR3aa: CVASRGTALNEKLFF
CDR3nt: TGTGTCGCCAGCAGAGGAACAGCCCTGAATGAAAAACTGTTTTTT

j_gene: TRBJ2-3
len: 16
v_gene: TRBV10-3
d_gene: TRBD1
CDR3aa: CAISSSTGGRTDTQYF
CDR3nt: TGTGCCATCAGCTCATCTACAGGGGGCAGGACAGATACGCAGTATTTT

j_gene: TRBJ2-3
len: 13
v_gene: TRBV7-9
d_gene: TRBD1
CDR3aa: CASSSRGPGTQYF
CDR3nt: TGTGCCAGCAGCAGCAGGGGGCCCGGTACGCAGTATTTT

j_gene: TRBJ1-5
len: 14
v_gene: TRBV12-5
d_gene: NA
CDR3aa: CASGIEEGNQPQHF
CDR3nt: TGTGCTAGTGGAATTGAGGAGGGGAATCAGCCCCAGCATTTT

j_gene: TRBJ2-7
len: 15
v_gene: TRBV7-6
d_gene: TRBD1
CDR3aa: CASSPHPGGVYEQYF
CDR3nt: TGTGCCAGCAGCCCACACCCAGGGGGTGTTTACGAGCAGTACTTC

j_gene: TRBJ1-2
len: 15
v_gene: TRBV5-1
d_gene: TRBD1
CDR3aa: CASGPFTGVGYGYTF
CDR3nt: TGCGCCAGCGGGCCCTTTACAGGGGTCGGCTATGGCTACACCTTC

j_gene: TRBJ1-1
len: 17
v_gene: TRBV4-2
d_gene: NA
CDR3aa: CASSQAGGSSLYTEAFF
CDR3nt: TGTGCCAGCAGCCAAGCAGGAGGGAGTAGTTTGTACACTGAAGCTTTCTTT

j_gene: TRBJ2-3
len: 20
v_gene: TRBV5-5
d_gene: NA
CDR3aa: CASSLYLYTGLSRSTDTQYF
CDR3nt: TGTGCCAGCAGCTTGTATCTCTATACGGGACTGAGCCGTAGCACAGATACGCAGTATTTT

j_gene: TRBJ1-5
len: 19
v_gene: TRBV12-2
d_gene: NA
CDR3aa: CASRRSRDRLGYSNQPQHF
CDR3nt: TGTGCAAGTCGCAGATCCCGGGACAGACTCGGTTATAGCAATCAGCCCCAGCATTTT

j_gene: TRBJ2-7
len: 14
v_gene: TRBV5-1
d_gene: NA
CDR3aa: CASSWSSQGYEQYF
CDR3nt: TGCGCCAGCAGCTGGAGCTCACAGGGCTACGAGCAGTACTTC

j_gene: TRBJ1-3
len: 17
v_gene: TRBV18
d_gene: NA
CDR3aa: CASSPPTAAFSGNTIYF
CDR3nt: TGTGCCAGCTCACCACCTACGGCGGCCTTCTCTGGAAACACCATATATTTT

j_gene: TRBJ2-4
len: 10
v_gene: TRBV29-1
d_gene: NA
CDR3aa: CSVGADIQYF
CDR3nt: TGCAGCGTTGGGGCCGACATTCAGTACTTC

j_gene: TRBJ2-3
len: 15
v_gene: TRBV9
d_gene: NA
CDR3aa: CASSVGPGDTDTQYF
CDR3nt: TGTGCCAGCAGCGTAGGACCGGGAGACACAGATACGCAGTATTTT

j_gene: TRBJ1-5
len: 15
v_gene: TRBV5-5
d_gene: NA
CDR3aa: CASSLVLSSNQPQHF
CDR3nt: TGTGCCAGCAGCTTGGTTTTGAGTAGCAATCAGCCCCAGCATTTT

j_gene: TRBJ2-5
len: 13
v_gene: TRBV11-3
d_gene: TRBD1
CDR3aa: CASSETGVETQYF
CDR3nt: TGTGCCAGCAGCGAGACAGGGGTCGAGACCCAGTACTTC

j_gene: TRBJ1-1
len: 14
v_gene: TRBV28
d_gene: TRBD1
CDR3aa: CASRVLTGSTEAFF
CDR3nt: TGTGCCAGCAGGGTCTTGACAGGGAGCACTGAAGCTTTCTTT

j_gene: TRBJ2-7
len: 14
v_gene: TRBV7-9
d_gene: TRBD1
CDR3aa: CASSLAGQGDEQYF
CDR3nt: TGTGCCAGCAGCTTAGCGGGACAGGGAGACGAGCAGTACTTC

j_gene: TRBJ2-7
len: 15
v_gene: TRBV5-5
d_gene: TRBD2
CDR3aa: CASSLVRERPYEQYF
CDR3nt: TGTGCCAGCAGCTTGGTGCGGGAGCGACCCTACGAGCAGTACTTC

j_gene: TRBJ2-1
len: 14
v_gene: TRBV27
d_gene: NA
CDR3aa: CASSAGPTYNEQFF
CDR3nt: TGTGCCAGCAGTGCGGGACCCACTTACAATGAGCAGTTCTTC

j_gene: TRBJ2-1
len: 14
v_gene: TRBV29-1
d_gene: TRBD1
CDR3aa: CSVETGGSYNEQFF
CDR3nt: TGCAGCGTAGAAACAGGGGGCAGCTACAATGAGCAGTTCTTC